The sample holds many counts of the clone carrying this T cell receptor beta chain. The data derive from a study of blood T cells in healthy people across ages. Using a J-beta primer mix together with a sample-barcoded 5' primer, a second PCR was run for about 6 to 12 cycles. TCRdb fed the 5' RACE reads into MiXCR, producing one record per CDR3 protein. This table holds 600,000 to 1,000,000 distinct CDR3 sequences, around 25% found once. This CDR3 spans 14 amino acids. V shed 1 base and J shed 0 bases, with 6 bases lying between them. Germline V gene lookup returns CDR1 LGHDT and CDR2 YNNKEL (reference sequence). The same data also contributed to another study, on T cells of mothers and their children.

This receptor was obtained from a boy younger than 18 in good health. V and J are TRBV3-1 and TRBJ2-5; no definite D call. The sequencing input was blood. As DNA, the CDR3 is TGTGCCAGCAGCCAAGGGGGAAACCAAGAGACCCAGTACTTC. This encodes CASSQGGNQETQYF.